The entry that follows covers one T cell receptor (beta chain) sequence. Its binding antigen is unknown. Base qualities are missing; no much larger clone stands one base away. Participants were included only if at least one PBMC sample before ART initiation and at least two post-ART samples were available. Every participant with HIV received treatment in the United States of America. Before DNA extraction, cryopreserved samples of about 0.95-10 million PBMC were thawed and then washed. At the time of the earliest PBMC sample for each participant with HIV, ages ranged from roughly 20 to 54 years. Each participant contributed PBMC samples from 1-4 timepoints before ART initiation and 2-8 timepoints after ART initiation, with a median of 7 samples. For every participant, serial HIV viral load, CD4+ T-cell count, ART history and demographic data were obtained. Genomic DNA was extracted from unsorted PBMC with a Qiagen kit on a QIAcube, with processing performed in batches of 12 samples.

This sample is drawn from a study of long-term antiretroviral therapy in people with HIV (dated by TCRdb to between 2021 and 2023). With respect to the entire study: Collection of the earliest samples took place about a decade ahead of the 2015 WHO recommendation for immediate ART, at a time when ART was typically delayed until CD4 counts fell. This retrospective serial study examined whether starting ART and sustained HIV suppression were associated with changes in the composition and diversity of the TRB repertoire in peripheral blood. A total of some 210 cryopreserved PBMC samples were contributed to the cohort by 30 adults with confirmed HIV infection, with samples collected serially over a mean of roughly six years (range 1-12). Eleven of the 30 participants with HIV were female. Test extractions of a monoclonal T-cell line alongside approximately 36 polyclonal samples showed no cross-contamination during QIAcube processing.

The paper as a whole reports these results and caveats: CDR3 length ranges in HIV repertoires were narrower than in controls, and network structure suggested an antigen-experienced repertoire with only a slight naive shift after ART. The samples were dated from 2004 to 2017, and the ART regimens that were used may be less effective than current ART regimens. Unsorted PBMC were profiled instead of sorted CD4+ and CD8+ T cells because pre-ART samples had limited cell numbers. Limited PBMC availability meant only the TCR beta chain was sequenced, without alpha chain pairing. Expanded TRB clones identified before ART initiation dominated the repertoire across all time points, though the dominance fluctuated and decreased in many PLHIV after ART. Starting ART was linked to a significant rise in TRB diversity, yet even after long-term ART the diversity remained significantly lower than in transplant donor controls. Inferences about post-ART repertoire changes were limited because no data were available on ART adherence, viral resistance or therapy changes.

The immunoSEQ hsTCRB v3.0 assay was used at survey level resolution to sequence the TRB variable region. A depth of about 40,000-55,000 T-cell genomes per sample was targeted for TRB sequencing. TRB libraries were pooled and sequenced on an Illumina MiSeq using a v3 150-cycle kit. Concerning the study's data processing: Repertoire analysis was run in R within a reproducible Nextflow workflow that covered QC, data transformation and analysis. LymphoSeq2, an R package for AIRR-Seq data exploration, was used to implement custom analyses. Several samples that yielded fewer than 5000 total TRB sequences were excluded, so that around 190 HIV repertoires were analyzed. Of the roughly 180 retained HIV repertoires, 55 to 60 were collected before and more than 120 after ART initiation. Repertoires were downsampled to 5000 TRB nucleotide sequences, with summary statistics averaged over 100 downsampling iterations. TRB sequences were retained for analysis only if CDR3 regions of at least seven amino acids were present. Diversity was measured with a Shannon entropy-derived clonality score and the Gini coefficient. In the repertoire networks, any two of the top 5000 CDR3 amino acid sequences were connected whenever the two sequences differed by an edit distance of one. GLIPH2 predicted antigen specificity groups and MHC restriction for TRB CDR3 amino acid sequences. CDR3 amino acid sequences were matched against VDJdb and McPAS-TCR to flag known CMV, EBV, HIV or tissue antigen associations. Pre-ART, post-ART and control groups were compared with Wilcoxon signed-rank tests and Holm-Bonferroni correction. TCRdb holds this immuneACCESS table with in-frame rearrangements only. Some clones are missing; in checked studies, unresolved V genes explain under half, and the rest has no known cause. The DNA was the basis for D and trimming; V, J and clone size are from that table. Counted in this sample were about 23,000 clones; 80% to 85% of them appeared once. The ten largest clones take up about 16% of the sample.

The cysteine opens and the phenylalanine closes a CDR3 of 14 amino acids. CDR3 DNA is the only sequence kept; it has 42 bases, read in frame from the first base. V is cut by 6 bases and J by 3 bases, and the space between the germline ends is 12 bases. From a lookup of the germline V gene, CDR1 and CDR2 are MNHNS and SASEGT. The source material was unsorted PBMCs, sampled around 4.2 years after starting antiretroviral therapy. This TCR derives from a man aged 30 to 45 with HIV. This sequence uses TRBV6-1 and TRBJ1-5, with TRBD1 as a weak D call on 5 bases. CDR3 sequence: CASRRGESNQPQHF. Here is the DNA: TGTGCCAGCAGGAGAGGGGAGTCCAATCAGCCCCAGCATTTT.